Presented here are 5 T cell receptor beta chains from one specimen sequenced in a study of cytotoxic CD8 clonotypes in ibrutinib-treated CLL. Profiling relied on immunoSEQ multiplex PCR, and the TCRdb table lists in-frame clones only, not all of them. Here the sample spans roughly 150,000 clones, 84% being singletons. Sequencing was performed on PBMCs, taken after 24 months of ibrutinib treatment. All receptors derive from a human donor with chronic lymphocytic leukemia.

The rearrangement uses TRBV7-9 and TRBJ2-3; a weak D match, TRBD2 (7 bases). Germline V gives CDR1 SEHNR, CDR2 FQNEAQ (reference sequence). The CDR3 extends over 15 amino acids. The V end lost 4 bases, the J end lost 4 bases, and 15 bases lay between the germline ends. The CDR3 here is CASSSGAGVPDTQYF. The CDR3 DNA reads TGTGCCAGCAGCTCGGGGGCGGGAGTCCCAGATACGCAGTATTTT. Variable domain in full (rest from reference TRBV7-9 and TRBJ2-3): DTGVSQNPRHKITKRGQNVTFRCDPISEHNRLYWYRQTLGQGPEFLTYFQNEAQLEKSRLLSDRFSAERPKGSFSTLEIQRTEQGDSAMYLCASSSGAGVPDTQYFGPGTRLTVL.

This clone was observed once. V is TRBV5-8 and J is TRBJ1-5, with 8 bases fitting TRBD1. The germline gives CDR1 SGHTS, CDR2 YDEGEE. This CDR3 has 16 residues. After removal of 4 bases from V and 0 bases from J, the junction contained 6 bases not matched to a gene. The chain's CDR3 is CASSHGQGLSNQPQHF. The CDR3 bases are TGTGCCAGCAGCCACGGACAGGGCCTTAGCAATCAGCCCCAGCATTTT.

V is TRBV14 and J is TRBJ1-1; TRBD1 agrees at 7 bases. The length of the CDR3 is 18 residues. Trimming removed 3 bases from V and 0 bases from J; junction bases left unmatched: 13. Germline assignment: CDR1 SGHDN and CDR2 FVKESK. The DNA of the CDR3 is TGTGCCAGCAGCCACACCGGGACAGCCCCCCACCTGAACACTGAAGCTTTCTTT. Residues: CASSHTGTAPHLNTEAFF.

The V gene is TRBV5-1, the J gene TRBJ2-1, with D possibly matching TRBD2 (8 bases). The V gene's germline CDR1 is SGHRS and CDR2 YFSETQ. The CDR3 length is 14 residues. The V and J ends lost 4 bases and 7 bases respectively, with 15 bases between them. The CDR3 loop is CASSPSGGQNEQFF. In DNA, the CDR3 is TGCGCCAGCAGCCCCAGCGGGGGACAGAATGAGCAGTTCTTC. Full variable domain (outside the CDR3, taken from reference TRBV5-1 and TRBJ2-1): KAGVTQTPRYLIKTRGQQVTLSCSPISGHRSVSWYQQTPGQGLQFLFEYFSETQRNKGNFPGRFSGRQFSNSRSEMNVSTLELGDSALYLCASSPSGGQNEQFFGPGTRLTVL.

The rearrangement joins TRBV4-2 to TRBJ2-4; either TRBD1 or TRBD2 may fit D (5 bases each). Trimming removed 3 bases from V and 7 bases from J, with 22 bases in between. Germline V gene sequence: CDR1 LGHNA, CDR2 YNFKEQ. This CDR3 spans 17 amino acids. The CDR3 nucleotides read TGTGCCAGCAGCCAGAAAATGTCCGGGTCTGAGGGGAACATTCAGTACTTC. Its translation: CASSQKMSGSEGNIQYF.